These 30 T cell receptor beta chains originate from one sample sequenced in a study of beta chain features in type 1 diabetes (dated by TCRdb to the late 2010s). The library was prepared using the immunoSEQ multiplex PCR assay. The entire isolated RNA was reverse transcribed using the High Capacity cDNA Reverse Transcription Kit, and thus expressed TCRB transcripts were sequenced. The source is immuneACCESS, and TCRdb retained only in-frame sequences with V and J called. Part of the clones is not carried over; for the studies checked, unresolved V genes explain less than half of this, and the remainder is unexplained. In all, the sample holds under 300,000 clones, and about 26% of those were seen once. In total, the top ten clones hold approximately 4% of the sample. The sequenced material came from central memory CD4+ T cells from blood. The receptors were gathered from a man aged 25 to 40 in good health.

Only one count was recorded for this clone. Other DNA sequences in the sample encode the same CDR3. V and J are TRBV6-5 and TRBJ2-1, with D uncertain. V was trimmed by 3 bases and J by 5 bases, leaving 8 bases between them. The germline CDR1 and CDR2 sequences are MNHEY and SVGAGI. This CDR3 spans 13 amino acids. This chain's CDR3 is CASSYYFNNEQFF. In DNA, the CDR3 is TGTGCCAGCAGTTATTATTTTAACAATGAGCAGTTCTTC.

The V call is TRBV5-1, the J call TRBJ2-3, with unresolved D. Trimming pared 4 bases from V and 2 bases from J, leaving 17 bases between. The CDR3 extends over 16 amino acids. Germline V lookup: CDR1 SGHRS, CDR2 YFSETQ. Here the CDR3 DNA reads TGCGCCAGCAGCCCTGGTGAGCATTTGGCCACAGATACGCAGTATTTT. Translation: CASSPGEHLATDTQYF.

This chain connects TRBV5-4 to TRBJ1-2; D is undetermined. The CDR3 consists of 14 residues. V lost 0 bases and J lost 0, with 6 bases in between. CDR1 SGHNT and CDR2 YYREEE come from the germline V gene (reference sequence). This CDR3 reads CASSLEGTNYGYTF. As DNA, the CDR3 is TGTGCCAGCAGCTTGGAGGGAACTAACTATGGCTACACCTTC.

This clone was counted many times. The chain recombines TRBV2 with TRBJ1-5; D gene unclear. Germline V lookup: CDR1 SNHLY, CDR2 FYNNEI. The CDR3 spans 14 residues. Trimming took off 5 bases at V and 5 bases at J, with 13 bases between the two ends. CDR3: CASSQVSSDQPQHF. The DNA of the CDR3 is TGTGCCAGCAGTCAGGTCAGTTCGGATCAGCCCCAGCATTTT.

The rearrangement links TRBV6-5 to TRBJ2-1; 9 bases line up with TRBD2. After removal of 10 bases from V and 0 bases from J, the junction contained 4 bases not matched to a gene. The CDR3 is 14 residues long. Germline lookup yields CDR1 MNHEY and CDR2 SVGAGI. DNA for the CDR3: TGTGCCACCCAGCGGGGGGCCTCCTACAATGAGCAGTTCTTC. Protein sequence: CATQRGASYNEQFF.

The V and J genes are TRBV11-3 and TRBJ2-6, with D perhaps given as TRBD1 or TRBD2 (5 bases each). V lost 0 bases and J lost 2, with 5 bases in between. Germline lookup yields CDR1 SGHNT and CDR2 YENEEA. This CDR3 is 15 amino acids long. CDR3 in DNA: TGTGCCAGCAGCTTAGAGGGGGCTGGGGCCAACGTCCTGACTTTC. The encoded protein is CASSLEGAGANVLTF. Drawing the rest from reference TRBV11-3 and TRBJ2-6, the complete variable domain is EAGVVQSPRYKIIEKKQPVAFWCNPISGHNTLYWYLQNLGQGPELLIRYENEEAVDDSQLPKDRFSAERLKGVDSTLKIQPAELGDSAVYLCASSLEGAGANVLTFGAGSRLTVL.

This clone was observed a handful of times. The chain recombines TRBV7-2 with TRBJ2-7; 9 nucleotides line up with TRBD1. The V gene end was trimmed by 3 bases and the J gene end by 5 bases; junction bases not matched to a gene: 8. The CDR3 sequence is 15 residues long. Per germline, CDR1 SGHTA and CDR2 FQGNSA. The DNA of the CDR3 is TGTGCCAGCAGCTTGCGACAGGGGGGTCGTGACGAGCAGTACTTC. It specifies CASSLRQGGRDEQYF.

The chain is built from TRBV7-9 and TRBJ2-3; weak D call: TRBD2 (5 bases). V was shortened by 5 bases and J by 1 base, with 10 bases between the two germline ends. CDR3 length: 14 amino acids. Germline-derived CDR1 and CDR2 are SEHNR and FQNEAQ (reference sequence). CDR3 region: CASSRGSRTDTQYF. DNA for the CDR3: TGTGCCAGCAGCCGAGGGAGCCGCACAGATACGCAGTATTTT.

There are a few counts of this clone. The rearrangement links TRBV10-3 to TRBJ2-5; TRBD2 matches 11 bases. CDR1 is ENHRY, CDR2 SYGVKD, per germline. The V segment lost 10 bases and the J segment 3 bases; nucleotides outside the gene matches: 7. This CDR3 comprises 14 residues. CDR3 nucleotide sequence: TGTGCCACCTCAAGACTAGCGGGAAAAGAGACCCAGTACTTC. Its protein product is CATSRLAGKETQYF.

The chain links TRBV18 to TRBJ2-7; TRBD1 agrees at 7 bases. The ends lost 8 bases at V and 0 bases at J; junction bases unmatched: 1. The CDR3 loop spans 12 amino acids. Germline CDR1 reads KGHSH; CDR2 reads LQKENI. CDR3 loop: CASGTASYEQYF. The CDR3 DNA reads as TGTGCCAGCGGGACAGCCTCCTACGAGCAGTACTTC.

This clone was counted a single time. The chain has TRBV2 and TRBJ1-1; 7 positions agree with TRBD1. V dropped 6 bases and J dropped 4; count of bases not matched to a gene: 8. The germline gives CDR1 SNHLY, CDR2 FYNNEI. This CDR3 region has 14 residues. This chain's CDR3 is CASRSGQLGTEAFF. DNA for the CDR3: TGTGCCAGCAGGTCGGGACAGCTTGGCACTGAAGCTTTCTTT. Filled out from reference TRBV2 and TRBJ1-1, the complete variable domain reads EPEVTQTPSHQVTQMGQEVILRCVPISNHLYFYWYRQILGQKVEFLVSFYNNEISEKSEIFDDQFSVERPDGSNFTLKIRSTKLEDSAMYFCASRSGQLGTEAFFGQGTRLTVV.

This clone was seen a few times. The V call is TRBV2, the J call TRBJ2-2; D gene unclear. The CDR3 has 14 amino acids. Germline-derived CDR1 and CDR2 are SNHLY and FYNNEI. V lost 9 bases to trimming and J lost 0 bases, with 11 bases between them. The CDR3 DNA reads TGTGCCAGTCTATACACGGCGAACACCGGGGAGCTGTTTTTT. Protein: CASLYTANTGELFF.

This sequence joins TRBV5-6 and TRBJ2-3; 7 nucleotides line up with TRBD2. The J segment lost 5 bases and the V segment lost 4 bases, leaving 7 bases of the junction unmatched. This CDR3 is 14 amino acids long. CDR1 and CDR2 (germline): SGHDT, YYEEEE. The CDR3 DNA sequence: TGTGCCAGCAGCGCCCCCGCGGGGGAAGATACGCAGTATTTT. Residues: CASSAPAGEDTQYF.

The J gene is TRBJ2-5, the V gene TRBV7-9; TRBD1 matches at 8 bases. This CDR3 contains 15 residues. V lost 1 base and J lost 4; bases outside the gene matches: 5. Germline V CDR1 and CDR2: SEHNR, FQNEAQ (reference sequence). The CDR3 DNA follows: TGTGCCAGCAGCTTAGTTGGACAGGGTCGAGAGACCCAGTACTTC. This gives the protein CASSLVGQGRETQYF.

V gene TRBV7-9 combines with J gene TRBJ2-4; no reliable D call. Germline lookup yields CDR1 SEHNR and CDR2 FQNEAQ (reference sequence). The ends were cut back, 1 base at V and 0 bases at J, with 16 bases in the middle. CDR3 size: 18 residues. The CDR3 protein is CASSLDRGVTLAKNIQYF. Here the CDR3 DNA reads TGTGCCAGCAGCTTAGACCGCGGAGTCACCCTAGCCAAAAACATTCAGTACTTC.

About this clone: Mismatch with germline at one junction end may stem from a read error. The V and J genes are TRBV15 and TRBJ1-3; no definite D call. The CDR3 runs to 14 residues. Germline CDR1 is LNHNV and CDR2 is YYDKDF (reference sequence). CDR3 in amino acids: CANSRDGSGNTIYF. In nucleotides, the CDR3 is TGTGCCAACAGCAGAGACGGTTCTGGAAACACCATATATTTT. The full variable domain, in which reference TRBV15 and TRBJ1-3 provide the parts outside the CDR3, is DAMVIQNPRYQVTQFGKPVTLSCSQTLNHNVMYWYQQKSSQAPKLLFHYYDKDFNNEADTPDNFQSRRPNTSFCFLDIRSPGLGDTAMYLCANSRDGSGNTIYFGEGSWLTVV.

This clone occurred many times. Other DNA sequences in this specimen translate into the identical CDR3. This chain links TRBV30 with TRBJ1-1; D might be TRBD1 (6 bases). The germline V and J ends were trimmed by 0 bases and 1 base, with 6 bases remaining between them. Germline V CDR1 and CDR2: GTSNPN, SVGIG (reference sequence). This CDR3 contains 13 residues. CDR3 sequence reads: CAWSVGGNTEAFF. CDR3 nucleotides: TGTGCCTGGAGTGTAGGGGGGAACACTGAAGCTTTCTTT.

Many counts were recorded for this clone. The chain uses TRBV28 and TRBJ1-2; no reliable D call. The CDR3 loop spans 15 amino acids. Germline V gene sequence: CDR1 MDHEN, CDR2 SYDVKM. V lost 2 bases, J lost 5 bases, and 15 bases lay in between. CDR3 nucleotide sequence: TGTGCCAGCAGTTTAACGGGCGCGGGCTCTTATGGCTACACCTTC. As protein: CASSLTGAGSYGYTF.

The rearrangement links TRBV4-2 to TRBJ1-1, with D hard to call. V shed 0 bases and J shed 6 bases, with 5 bases lying between them. This CDR3 has 12 residues. Germline V gene data show CDR1 as LGHNA and CDR2 as YNFKEQ. The CDR3 reads CASSQDYSEAFF. In nucleotides, the CDR3 is TGTGCCAGCAGCCAAGATTATTCTGAAGCTTTCTTT.

The V gene is TRBV6-5, the J gene TRBJ2-5, with D tentatively TRBD2 (7 bases). The CDR3 sequence is 13 residues long. Germline CDR1 is MNHEY and CDR2 is SVGAGI. Deletions cut 10 bases from V and 5 bases from J, with 17 bases between. The DNA for the CDR3 is TGTGCCACCAGAGTCGGGGGGCTGGAGACCCAGTACTTC. Translation gives CATRVGGLETQYF.

This clone has just a few counts. The rearrangement links TRBV5-1 to TRBJ1-6; D possibly corresponds to TRBD1 (5 bases). CDR3 length: 16 amino acids. V dropped 4 bases and J dropped 8 bases, with 19 bases sitting between them. In germline, CDR1 is SGHRS, CDR2 YFSETQ. CDR3 in DNA: TGCGCCAGCAGCCCGGATGTGGCGGGGCTGGATTCACCCCTCCACTTT. Protein: CASSPDVAGLDSPLHF. The full variable domain, in which reference TRBV5-1 and TRBJ1-6 provide the parts outside the CDR3, is KAGVTQTPRYLIKTRGQQVTLSCSPISGHRSVSWYQQTPGQGLQFLFEYFSETQRNKGNFPGRFSGRQFSNSRSEMNVSTLELGDSALYLCASSPDVAGLDSPLHFGNGTRLTVT.

This clone was counted a few times. The V and J genes are TRBV28 and TRBJ2-7; no reliable D call. The germline CDR1 and CDR2 sequences are MDHEN and SYDVKM. The CDR3 runs to 12 residues. The V and J ends lost 7 bases and 3 bases respectively, with 10 bases between them. The CDR3 here is CASTSEYYEQYF. The CDR3 DNA follows: TGTGCCAGCACAAGCGAGTACTACGAGCAGTACTTC.

This clone was detected once. This rearrangement joins TRBV29-1 to TRBJ1-1, with 9 nucleotides matching TRBD1. The CDR3 totals 14 residues. V gave up 7 bases and J gave up 5 bases; unmatched junction bases: 11. The germline V gene encodes CDR1 SQVTM and CDR2 ANQGSEA. This CDR3 is CSASGQGRGTEAFF. In DNA, the CDR3 is TGCAGCGCCTCGGGACAGGGCCGGGGAACTGAAGCTTTCTTT.

There are a few counts of this clone. The rearrangement joins TRBV14 to TRBJ2-3; 7 positions match TRBD2. The length of the CDR3 is 15 residues. J gave up 9 bases and V 1 base, and 10 bases lay outside the gene matches. Germline V lookup: CDR1 SGHDN, CDR2 FVKESK. The chain's CDR3 is CASSQVSSGPLTQYF. The CDR3 DNA reads TGTGCCAGCAGCCAAGTGTCTAGCGGACCTTTAACGCAGTATTTT.

The V gene is TRBV7-2, the J gene TRBJ2-5, with 9 bases fitting TRBD2. The germline gives CDR1 SGHTA, CDR2 FQGNSA. With 2 bases clipped from V and 4 bases from J, the junction kept 14 bases outside the gene matches. The CDR3 spans 18 residues. The CDR3 reads CASSLPSGAGAGGETQYF. The CDR3 DNA follows: TGTGCCAGCAGCTTACCTTCGGGAGCGGGAGCGGGGGGAGAGACCCAGTACTTC.

The rearrangement joins TRBV23-1 to TRBJ2-5, with 8 bases aligning to TRBD1. TRBV23-1 is marked as an open reading frame, function uncertain. J lost 4 bases, V lost 0 bases, and 13 bases had no gene match. The CDR3 totals 18 residues. Here the CDR3 reads CASSQSKATGERGETQYF. CDR3 DNA: TGCGCCAGCAGTCAATCGAAGGCGACAGGGGAACGGGGAGAGACCCAGTACTTC.

This clone was seen more than once but under ten times. The chain employs TRBV4-3 and TRBJ2-5; D unclear. The CDR3 is 15 residues long. The ends were cut back, 0 bases at V and 4 bases at J, with 12 bases in the middle. Germline V gene sequence: CDR1 LGHNA, CDR2 YSLEER. CDR3 protein: CASSQDLGWTETQYF. The CDR3, as DNA: TGCGCCAGCAGCCAAGATCTTGGCTGGACAGAGACCCAGTACTTC.

The chain couples TRBV7-6 to TRBJ2-3; no definite D call. Looked up from germline, CDR1 is SGHVS and CDR2 is FNYEAQ. The CDR3 length is 15 residues. Between the trimmed V and J ends, which lost 1 base and 0 bases, there was a span of 8 bases. CDR3 DNA sequence: TGTGCCAGCAGCTTAGGTGGCGTTAGCACAGATACGCAGTATTTT. It is translated as CASSLGGVSTDTQYF.

In its sample, this clone was seen a few times. This rearrangement joins TRBV7-6 to TRBJ2-7; 10 bases agree with TRBD1. With V trimmed by 6 bases and J by 7 bases, 9 bases remained unmatched. CDR1 and CDR2 from the germline V gene are SGHVS and FNYEAQ. The CDR3 runs to 14 residues. The CDR3 is CASSKGQGTAEQYF. CDR3 sequence (DNA): TGTGCCAGCAGTAAGGGACAGGGGACTGCAGAGCAGTACTTC.

The rearrangement links TRBV7-9 to TRBJ2-2; D possibly corresponds to TRBD1 (5 bases). The V gene lost 5 bases and the J gene lost 0 bases, with 10 bases spanning the gap. CDR3 size: 15 residues. Germline loops: CDR1 SEHNR, CDR2 FQNEAQ (reference sequence). CDR3 in DNA: TGTGCCAGCAGCGCGACGGACACGAACACCGGGGAGCTGTTTTTT. Amino acids: CASSATDTNTGELFF.